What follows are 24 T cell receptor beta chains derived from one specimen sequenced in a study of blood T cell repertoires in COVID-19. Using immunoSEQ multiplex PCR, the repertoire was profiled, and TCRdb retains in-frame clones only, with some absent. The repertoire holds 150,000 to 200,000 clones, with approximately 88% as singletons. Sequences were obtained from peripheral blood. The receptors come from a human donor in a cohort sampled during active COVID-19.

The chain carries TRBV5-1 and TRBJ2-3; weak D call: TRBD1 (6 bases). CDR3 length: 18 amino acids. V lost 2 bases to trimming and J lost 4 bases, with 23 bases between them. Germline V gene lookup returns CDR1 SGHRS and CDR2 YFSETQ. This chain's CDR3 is CASSLTGTRAEWADTQYF. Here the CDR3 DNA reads TGCGCCAGCAGCTTAACCGGGACAAGGGCGGAATGGGCAGATACGCAGTATTTT. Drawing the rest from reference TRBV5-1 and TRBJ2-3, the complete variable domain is KAGVTQTPRYLIKTRGQQVTLSCSPISGHRSVSWYQQTPGQGLQFLFEYFSETQRNKGNFPGRFSGRQFSNSRSEMNVSTLELGDSALYLCASSLTGTRAEWADTQYFGPGTRLTVL.

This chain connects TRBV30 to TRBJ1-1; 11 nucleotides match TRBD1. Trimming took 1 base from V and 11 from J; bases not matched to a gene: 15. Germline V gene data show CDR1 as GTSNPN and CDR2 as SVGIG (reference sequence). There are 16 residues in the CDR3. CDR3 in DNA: TGTGCCTGGAGTGGGGTTTCGGGACAGGGGGTAGGGGAGGCTTTCTTT. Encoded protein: CAWSGVSGQGVGEAFF.

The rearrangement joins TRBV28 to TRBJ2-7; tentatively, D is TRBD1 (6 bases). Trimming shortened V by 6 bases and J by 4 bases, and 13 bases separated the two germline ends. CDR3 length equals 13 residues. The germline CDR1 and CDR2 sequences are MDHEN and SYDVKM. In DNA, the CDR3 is TGTGCCAGCAGCCTTAACCAGGGGTACGAGCAGTACTTC. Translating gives CASSLNQGYEQYF.

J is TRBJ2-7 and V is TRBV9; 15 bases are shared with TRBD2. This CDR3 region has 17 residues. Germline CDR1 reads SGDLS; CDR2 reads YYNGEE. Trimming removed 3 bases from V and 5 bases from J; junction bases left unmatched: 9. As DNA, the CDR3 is TGTGCCAGCAGCGCGGGAAGGACTAGCGGGAGGGCCAACGAGCAGTACTTC. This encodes CASSAGRTSGRANEQYF.

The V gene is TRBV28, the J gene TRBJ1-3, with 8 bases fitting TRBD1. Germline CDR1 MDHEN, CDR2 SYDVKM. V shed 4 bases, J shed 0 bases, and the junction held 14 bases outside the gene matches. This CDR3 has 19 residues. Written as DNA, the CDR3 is TGTGCCAGCAGTTGGTTGACAGGGGTGGGTTCAAGCTCTGGAAACACCATATATTTT. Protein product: CASSWLTGVGSSSGNTIYF.

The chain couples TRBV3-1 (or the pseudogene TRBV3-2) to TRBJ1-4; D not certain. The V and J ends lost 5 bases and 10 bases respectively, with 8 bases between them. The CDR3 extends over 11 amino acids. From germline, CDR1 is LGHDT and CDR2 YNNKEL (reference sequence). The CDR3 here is CASSEPGKLFF. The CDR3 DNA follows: TGTGCCAGCAGCGAACCGGGAAAACTGTTTTTT.

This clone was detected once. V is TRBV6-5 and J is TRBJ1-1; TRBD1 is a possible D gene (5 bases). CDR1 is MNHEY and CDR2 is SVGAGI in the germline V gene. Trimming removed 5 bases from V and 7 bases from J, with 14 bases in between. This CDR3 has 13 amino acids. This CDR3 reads CASSLGQTLEAFF. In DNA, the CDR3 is TGTGCCAGCAGTCTCGGACAAACCCTTGAAGCTTTCTTT.

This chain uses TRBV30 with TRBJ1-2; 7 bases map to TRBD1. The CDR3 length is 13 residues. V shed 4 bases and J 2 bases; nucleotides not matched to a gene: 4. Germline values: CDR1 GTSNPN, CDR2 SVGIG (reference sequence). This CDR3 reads CAWKAGGNYGYTF. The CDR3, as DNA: TGTGCCTGGAAGGCAGGGGGGAACTATGGCTACACCTTC.

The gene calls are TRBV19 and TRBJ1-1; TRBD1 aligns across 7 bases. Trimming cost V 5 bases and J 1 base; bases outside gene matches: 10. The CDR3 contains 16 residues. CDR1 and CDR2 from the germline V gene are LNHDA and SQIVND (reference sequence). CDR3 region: CASSPELTGTNTEAFF. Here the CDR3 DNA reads TGTGCCAGTAGTCCCGAATTGACAGGGACGAACACTGAAGCTTTCTTT.

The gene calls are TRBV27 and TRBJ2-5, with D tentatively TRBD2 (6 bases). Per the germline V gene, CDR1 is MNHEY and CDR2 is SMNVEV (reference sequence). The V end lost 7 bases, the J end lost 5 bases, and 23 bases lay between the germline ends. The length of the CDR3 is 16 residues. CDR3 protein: CASNHKEGIQSETQYF. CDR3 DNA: TGTGCCAGCAATCACAAGGAGGGGATCCAGTCGGAGACCCAGTACTTC.

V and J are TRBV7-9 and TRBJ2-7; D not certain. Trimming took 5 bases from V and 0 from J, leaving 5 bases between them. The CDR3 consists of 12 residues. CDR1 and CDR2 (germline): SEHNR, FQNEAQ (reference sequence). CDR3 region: CASSPSSYEQYF. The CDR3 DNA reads TGTGCCAGCAGCCCTAGCTCCTACGAGCAGTACTTC.

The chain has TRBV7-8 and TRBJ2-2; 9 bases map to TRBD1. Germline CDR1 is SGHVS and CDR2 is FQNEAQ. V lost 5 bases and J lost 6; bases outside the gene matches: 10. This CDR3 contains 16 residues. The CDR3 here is CASSRFGTGRPGELFF. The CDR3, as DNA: TGTGCCAGCAGCCGATTCGGGACAGGGAGGCCCGGGGAGCTGTTTTTT.

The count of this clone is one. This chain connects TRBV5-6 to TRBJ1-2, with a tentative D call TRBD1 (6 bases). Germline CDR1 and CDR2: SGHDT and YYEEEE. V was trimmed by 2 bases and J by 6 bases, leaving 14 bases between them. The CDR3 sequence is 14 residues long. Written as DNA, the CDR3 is TGTGCCAGCAGCTTCGGCAGGGGCAAAGATGGCTACACCTTC. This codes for CASSFGRGKDGYTF.

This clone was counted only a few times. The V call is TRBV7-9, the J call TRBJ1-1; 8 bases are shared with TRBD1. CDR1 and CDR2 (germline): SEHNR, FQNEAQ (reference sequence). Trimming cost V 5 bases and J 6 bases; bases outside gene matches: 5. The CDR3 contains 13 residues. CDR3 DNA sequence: TGTGCCAGCAGCCCAGGGACAGGTCCTGAAGCTTTCTTT. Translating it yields CASSPGTGPEAFF.

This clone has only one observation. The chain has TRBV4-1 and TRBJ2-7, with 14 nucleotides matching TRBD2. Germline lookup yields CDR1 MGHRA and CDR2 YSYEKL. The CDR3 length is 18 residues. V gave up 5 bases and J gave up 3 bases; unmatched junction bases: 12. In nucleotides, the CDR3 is TGCGCCAGCAGCTCGGAACCCCGACTAGCGGGGGGGGTCTACGAGCAGTACTTC. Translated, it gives CASSSEPRLAGGVYEQYF.

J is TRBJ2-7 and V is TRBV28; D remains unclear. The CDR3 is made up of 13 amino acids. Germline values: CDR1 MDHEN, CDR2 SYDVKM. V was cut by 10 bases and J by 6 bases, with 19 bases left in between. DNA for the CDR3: TGTGCCATCAGAACCAGCGCAGTATCCGAGCAGTACTTC. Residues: CAIRTSAVSEQYF.

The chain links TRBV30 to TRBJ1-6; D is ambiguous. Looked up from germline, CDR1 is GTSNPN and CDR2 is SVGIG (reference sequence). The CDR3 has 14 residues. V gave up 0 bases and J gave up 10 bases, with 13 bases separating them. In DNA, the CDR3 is TGTGCCTGGAGTGTTGGCCAGGAAAGGTCACCCCTCCACTTT. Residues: CAWSVGQERSPLHF. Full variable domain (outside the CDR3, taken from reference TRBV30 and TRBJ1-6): SQTIHQWPATLVQPVGSPLSLECTVEGTSNPNLYWYRQAAGRGLQLLFYSVGIGQISSEVPQNLSASRPQDRQFILSSKKLLLSDSGFYLCAWSVGQERSPLHFGNGTRLTVT.

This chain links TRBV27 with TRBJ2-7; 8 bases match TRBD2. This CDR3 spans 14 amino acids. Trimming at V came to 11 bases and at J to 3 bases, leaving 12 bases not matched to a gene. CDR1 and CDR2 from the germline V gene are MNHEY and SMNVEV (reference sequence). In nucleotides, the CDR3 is TGTGCCTCCAGCCGCGGGAGGCCGGACTACGAGCAGTACTTC. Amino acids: CASSRGRPDYEQYF.

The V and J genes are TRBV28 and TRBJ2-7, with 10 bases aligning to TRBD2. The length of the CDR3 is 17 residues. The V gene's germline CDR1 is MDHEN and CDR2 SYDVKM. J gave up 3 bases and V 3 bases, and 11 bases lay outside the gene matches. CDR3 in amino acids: CASSLGQQGLAFYEQYF. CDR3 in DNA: TGTGCCAGCAGTTTGGGGCAGCAGGGACTAGCGTTCTACGAGCAGTACTTC. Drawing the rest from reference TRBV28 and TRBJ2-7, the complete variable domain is DVKVTQSSRYLVKRTGEKVFLECVQDMDHENMFWYRQDPGLGLRLIYFSYDVKMKEKGDIPEGYSVSREKKERFSLILESASTNQTSMYLCASSLGQQGLAFYEQYFGPGTRLTVT.

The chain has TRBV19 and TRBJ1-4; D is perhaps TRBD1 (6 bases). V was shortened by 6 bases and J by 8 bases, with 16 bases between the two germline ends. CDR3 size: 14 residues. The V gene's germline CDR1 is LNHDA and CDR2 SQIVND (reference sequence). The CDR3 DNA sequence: TGTGCCAGTAGCGGACAGATGGGGACGGAAAAACTGTTTTTT. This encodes CASSGQMGTEKLFF.

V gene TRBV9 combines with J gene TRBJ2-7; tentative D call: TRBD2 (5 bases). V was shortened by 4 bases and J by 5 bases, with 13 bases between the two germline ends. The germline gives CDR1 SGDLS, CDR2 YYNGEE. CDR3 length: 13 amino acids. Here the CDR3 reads CASSLGGRDEQYF. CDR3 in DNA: TGTGCCAGCAGCTTGGGTGGGCGGGACGAGCAGTACTTC.

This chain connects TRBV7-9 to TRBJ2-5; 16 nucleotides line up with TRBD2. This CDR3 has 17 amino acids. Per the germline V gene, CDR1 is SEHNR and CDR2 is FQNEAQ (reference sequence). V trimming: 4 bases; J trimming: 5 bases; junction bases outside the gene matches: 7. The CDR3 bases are TGTGCCAGCAGCTACGGGACTAGCGGGAGGGCGGGGGAGACCCAGTACTTC. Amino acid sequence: CASSYGTSGRAGETQYF.

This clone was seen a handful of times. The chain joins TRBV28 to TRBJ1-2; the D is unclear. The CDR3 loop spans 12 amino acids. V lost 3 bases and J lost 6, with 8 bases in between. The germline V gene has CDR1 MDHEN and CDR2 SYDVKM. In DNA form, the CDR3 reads TGTGCCAGCAGTTTTAGAATAGATGGCTACACCTTC. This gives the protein CASSFRIDGYTF.

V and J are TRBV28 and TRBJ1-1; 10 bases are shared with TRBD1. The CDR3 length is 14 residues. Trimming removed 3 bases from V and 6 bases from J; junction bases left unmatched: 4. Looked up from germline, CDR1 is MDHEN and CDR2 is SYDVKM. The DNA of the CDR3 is TGTGCCAGCAGTTTCTGGACAGGGGGACCTGAAGCTTTCTTT. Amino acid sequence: CASSFWTGGPEAFF.